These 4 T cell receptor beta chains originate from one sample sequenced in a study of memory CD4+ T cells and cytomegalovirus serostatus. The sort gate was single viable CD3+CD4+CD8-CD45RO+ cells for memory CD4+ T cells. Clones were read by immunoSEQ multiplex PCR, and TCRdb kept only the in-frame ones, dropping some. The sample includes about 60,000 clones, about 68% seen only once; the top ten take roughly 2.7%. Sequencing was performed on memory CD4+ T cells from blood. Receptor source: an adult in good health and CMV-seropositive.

The CDR3 DNA is TGTGCCAGCAGCCCAGGACTCTCACACAATGAGCAGTTCTTC. Protein sequence: CASSPGLSHNEQFF. The chain carries TRBV11-2 and TRBJ2-1; D perhaps matches TRBD2 (5 bases). CDR1 and CDR2 (germline): SGHAT, FQNNGV. Trimming pared 5 bases from V and 5 bases from J, leaving 13 bases between. The CDR3 contains 14 residues. Filled out from reference TRBV11-2 and TRBJ2-1, the complete variable domain reads EAGVAQSPRYKIIEKRQSVAFWCNPISGHATLYWYQQILGQGPKLLIQFQNNGVVDDSQLPKDRFSAERLKGVDSTLKIQPAKLEDSAVYLCASSPGLSHNEQFFGPGTRLTVL.

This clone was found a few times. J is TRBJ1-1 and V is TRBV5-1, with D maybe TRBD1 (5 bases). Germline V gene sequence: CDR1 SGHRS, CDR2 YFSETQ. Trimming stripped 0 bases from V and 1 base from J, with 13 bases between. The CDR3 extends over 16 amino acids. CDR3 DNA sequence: TGCGCCAGCAGCTTGGACGTTGGGACGGGGAACACTGAAGCTTTCTTT. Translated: CASSLDVGTGNTEAFF.

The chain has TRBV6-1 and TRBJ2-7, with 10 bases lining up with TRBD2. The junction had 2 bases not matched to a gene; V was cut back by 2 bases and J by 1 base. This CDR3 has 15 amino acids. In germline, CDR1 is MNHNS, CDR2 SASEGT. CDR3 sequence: CASSESTSGSYEQYV. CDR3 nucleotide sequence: TGTGCCAGCAGTGAATCGACTAGCGGGTCCTACGAGCAGTACGTC.

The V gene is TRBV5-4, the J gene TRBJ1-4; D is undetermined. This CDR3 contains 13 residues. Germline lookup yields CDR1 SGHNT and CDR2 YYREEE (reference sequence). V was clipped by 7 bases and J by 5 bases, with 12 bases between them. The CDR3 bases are TGTGCCAGCTCGAGGCGCGAAAATGAAAAACTGTTTTTT. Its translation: CASSRRENEKLFF.